This TCR beta chain was obtained from a study of blood T cell repertoires in COVID-19. About the research overall: The study drew acute and convalescent COVID-19 samples from the United States, Italy and Spain. In each case, the material was cDNA or gDNA derived from T cells, B-cell-depleted T cells, or PBMCs.

Donors in Cohort 3 who had recovered were those with two negative PCRs, healthcare professional clearance, or resolution of their symptoms. Germline V CDR1 and CDR2: SNHLY, FYNNEI. CDR3 length equals 14 residues. After removal of 4 bases from V and 8 bases from J, the junction contained 8 bases not matched to a gene. Authors' data handling: Estimation of nucleated cell counts relied on the amplification of reference gene primers. Sequencing used immunoSEQ multiplex PCR; TCRdb keeps in-frame clones, though not all of them. V and J calls and clone size are those listed in that table; D and trimming were worked out from the DNA. The sample holds over 150,000 clones, about 90% seen once.

This TCR derives from a woman aged 25 to 39 who had recovered from COVID-19. Input material: PBMCs or T cells enriched from blood (not recorded which). The chain links TRBV2 to TRBJ1-5; 7 bases agree with TRBD1. CDR3 in amino acids: CASSVRGSWEPQHF. CDR3 DNA sequence: TGTGCCAGCAGTGTCAGGGGGTCTTGGGAGCCCCAGCATTTT.